These 18 T cell receptor beta chains share one sample of origin, sequenced in a study of T cells after yellow fever vaccination. TCRdb re-derived calls from the 5' RACE reads in MiXCR, one entry per CDR3 protein. The sample includes approximately 110,000 distinct CDR3 sequences, approximately 8.4% of them seen just once. Sequenced here: CD8+ T cells sorted from PBMCs, sampled 45 days after the yellow fever booster vaccination. These receptors were taken from a man aged 25-40 years who received the YFV17D yellow fever vaccine.

This clonotype was recorded many times. V usage is TRBV15 and J usage is TRBJ2-3, with D possibly being TRBD2 (6 bases). CDR3 length: 15 residues. V lost 3 bases and J 0 bases, leaving 10 bases between the germline ends. Germline values: CDR1 LNHNV, CDR2 YYDKDF (reference sequence). The CDR3 is CATSRRDSSTDTQYF. CDR3 in DNA: TGTGCCACCAGCAGGCGGGACTCAAGCACAGATACGCAGTATTTT.

In this sample, this clonotype turned up many times. The chain combines TRBV7-9 with TRBJ2-7; D remains ambiguous. V was clipped by 4 bases and J by 1 base, with 8 bases between them. Germline-derived CDR1 and CDR2 are SEHNR and FQNEAQ (reference sequence). This CDR3 is built from 13 residues. The CDR3 DNA follows: TGTGCCAGCAGCTCAGGAGATTCCTACGAGCAGTACTTC. As protein: CASSSGDSYEQYF.

With respect to this clonotype: A much larger clone is a single base away; this may be a read error. This rearrangement joins TRBV20-1 to TRBJ2-3; tentatively, D is TRBD1 (7 bases). CDR3 length: 17 amino acids. From germline, CDR1 is DFQATT and CDR2 SNEGSKA (reference sequence). The CDR3 DNA reads as TGCAGTGCTAGAGGGTTAGCCAGGGGGGCAATCACATATACGCAGTATTTT. Its protein product is CSARGLARGAITYTQYF.

This clonotype has at least ten counts. The V and J genes are TRBV6-1 and TRBJ2-1; 13 bases match TRBD2. The CDR3 consists of 14 residues. V shed 7 bases and J 7 bases; nucleotides not matched to a gene: 4. In germline, CDR1 is MNHNS, CDR2 SASEGT. CDR3 region: CASTKLAGGNEQFF. CDR3 nucleotide sequence: TGTGCCAGCACCAAACTAGCGGGAGGGAATGAGCAGTTCTTC.

This clonotype came up many times. The chain joins TRBV7-9 to TRBJ2-7; TRBD2 matches at 9 bases. Per the germline V gene, CDR1 is SEHNR and CDR2 is FQNEAQ (reference sequence). The CDR3 is 13 amino acids. The junction had 5 bases not matched to a gene; V was cut back by 6 bases and J by 5 bases. In nucleotides, the CDR3 is TGTGCCAGCAGGACTAGCGGATCCGACGAGCAGTACTTC. Protein product: CASRTSGSDEQYF.

This clonotype has at least ten counts. The rearrangement uses TRBV18 and TRBJ2-7, with a tentative D call TRBD1 (6 bases). Trimming cost V 6 bases and J 2 bases, with 23 bases left between them. The CDR3 has 17 amino acids. Germline V gene sequence: CDR1 KGHSH, CDR2 LQKENI. CDR3 sequence (DNA): TGTGCCAGCTCCCTAAATGAGATACAGGGAATCCCCTACGAGCAGTACTTC. It specifies CASSLNEIQGIPYEQYF.

This clonotype came up many times. The J gene is TRBJ2-7, the V gene TRBV4-3; unclear D gene. This CDR3 has 17 amino acids. V lost 2 bases, J lost 7 bases, and 24 bases lay in between. CDR1 LGHNA and CDR2 YSLEER come from the germline V gene. CDR3 nucleotides: TGCGCCAGCAGCCAATCCTGGTCGGGCCCTATTCCCGTGGAGCAGTACTTC. Protein product: CASSQSWSGPIPVEQYF.

This clonotype was seen more than once but under ten times. The chain recombines TRBV5-1 with TRBJ2-1, with D possibly matching TRBD2 (5 bases). The CDR3 runs to 16 residues. V was clipped by 4 bases and J by 4 bases, with 18 bases between them. Germline values: CDR1 SGHRS, CDR2 YFSETQ. CDR3 DNA sequence: TGCGCCAGCAGCGGACTGGACGGGGTGGGGTACAATGAGCAGTTCTTC. Protein sequence: CASSGLDGVGYNEQFF. Supplemented by reference TRBV5-1 and TRBJ2-1, the full variable domain reads KAGVTQTPRYLIKTRGQQVTLSCSPISGHRSVSWYQQTPGQGLQFLFEYFSETQRNKGNFPGRFSGRQFSNSRSEMNVSTLELGDSALYLCASSGLDGVGYNEQFFGPGTRLTVL.

There are many counts of this clonotype. The chain is built from TRBV7-2 and TRBJ2-1; TRBD2 is a possible D gene (5 bases). The CDR3 loop spans 15 amino acids. Deletions cut 3 bases from V and 2 bases from J, with 11 bases between. CDR1 is SGHTA, CDR2 FQGNSA, per germline. CDR3 loop: CASSFTSSPYNEQFF. The CDR3 DNA reads as TGTGCCAGCAGCTTTACTAGTAGTCCCTACAATGAGCAGTTCTTC.

This rearrangement joins TRBV7-2 to TRBJ2-7; D perhaps matches TRBD1 (6 bases). CDR1 and CDR2 from the germline V gene are SGHTA and FQGNSA. The CDR3 is 14 residues long. Trimming took off 1 base at V and 4 bases at J, with 11 bases between the two ends. CDR3 sequence: CASSLGYRVYEQYF. CDR3 DNA: TGTGCCAGCAGCTTAGGGTACAGGGTGTACGAGCAGTACTTC. The complete variable domain, with remaining parts taken from reference TRBV7-2 and TRBJ2-7, reads GAGVSQSPSNKVTEKGKDVELRCDPISGHTALYWYRQSLGQGLEFLIYFQGNSAPDKSGLPSDRFSAERTGGSVSTLTIQRTQQEDSAVYLCASSLGYRVYEQYFGPGTRLTVT.

The table lists this clonotype with many counts. The genes are TRBV27 and TRBJ2-5; D is uncertain. Germline CDR1 is MNHEY and CDR2 is SMNVEV (reference sequence). There are 15 residues in the CDR3. V dropped 0 bases and J dropped 1 base, with 9 bases sitting between them. The CDR3 DNA is TGTGCCAGCAGTTTATCGAGGCAGTCCCAAGAGACCCAGTACTTC. Protein product: CASSLSRQSQETQYF.

This clonotype came up a few times. This chain uses TRBV7-9 with TRBJ1-6, with D hard to call. CDR3 length equals 12 residues. The germline V and J ends were trimmed by 5 bases and 2 bases, with 1 base remaining between them. The germline gives CDR1 SEHNR, CDR2 FQNEAQ (reference sequence). The CDR3 DNA reads as TGTGCCAGCAGCCCCTATAATTCACCCCTCCACTTT. As protein: CASSPYNSPLHF.

This clonotype was found many times. The V gene is TRBV6-2 or TRBV6-3, the J gene TRBJ2-7, with D unclear. Germline CDR1 reads MNHEY; CDR2 reads SVGEGT. CDR3 length: 13 residues. Trimming took off 0 bases at V and 2 bases at J, with 5 bases between the two ends. CDR3 bases: TGTGCCAGCAGTTACTCGTTCGCCTACGAGCAGTACTTC. Translation: CASSYSFAYEQYF.

This chain joins TRBV2 and TRBJ2-3; 9 bases are a match to TRBD2. In germline, CDR1 is SNHLY, CDR2 FYNNEI. The V and J ends lost 8 bases and 7 bases, in that order; junction bases with no gene match: 13. This CDR3 is 15 amino acids long. The CDR3: CASRELREGLNTQYF. The CDR3 DNA follows: TGTGCCAGCCGCGAATTGCGGGAGGGCCTTAATACGCAGTATTTT.

This clonotype was found a few times. The genes are TRBV19 and TRBJ2-3; D gene unclear. The CDR3 totals 20 residues. Germline V lookup: CDR1 LNHDA, CDR2 SQIVND (reference sequence). V lost 2 bases and J lost 7, with 31 bases in between. The CDR3 DNA sequence: TGTGCCAGTAGTATAACAGACTCCCGGGCTGATCACAGAGTGCTCAATACGCAGTATTTT. It codes for CASSITDSRADHRVLNTQYF.

This clonotype was detected ten times or more. The chain joins TRBV19 to TRBJ2-1; TRBD1 aligns across 9 bases. The CDR3 consists of 16 residues. Per the germline V gene, CDR1 is LNHDA and CDR2 is SQIVND (reference sequence). Trimming removed 6 bases from V and 5 bases from J; junction bases left unmatched: 11. The CDR3 sequence is CASSGTGTGSNNEQFF. The DNA for the CDR3 is TGTGCCAGTAGCGGGACAGGGACAGGGAGTAACAATGAGCAGTTCTTC.

The J gene is TRBJ2-5, the V gene TRBV4-2; D remains ambiguous. The germline V gene encodes CDR1 LGHNA and CDR2 YNFKEQ. CDR3 length equals 16 residues. Trimming shortened V by 0 bases and J by 2 bases, and 13 bases separated the two germline ends. This chain's CDR3 is CASSQDPGQWQETQYF. DNA for the CDR3: TGTGCCAGCAGCCAAGATCCTGGTCAGTGGCAAGAGACCCAGTACTTC.

V is TRBV7-7 and J is TRBJ2-7, with unresolved D. From germline, CDR1 is SSHAT and CDR2 FNYEAQ (reference sequence). The CDR3 loop spans 13 amino acids. The CDR3 DNA follows: TGTGCTAGTTTGGTGGAGATACTCTACGAGCAGTACTTC. Encoded protein: CASLVEILYEQYF.